This entry describes one T cell receptor (beta chain). Trimming removed 4 bases from V and 7 bases from J; junction bases left unmatched: 10. The CDR3 totals 17 residues. Germline loops: CDR1 KGHSH, CDR2 LQKENI. Sequencing used immunoSEQ multiplex PCR; TCRdb keeps in-frame clones, though not all of them. The sample lists more than 30,000 clones, 88% occurring once. These data belong to a study of T cells in localized non-small cell lung cancer. This sequence originates from a woman aged 40-69 years with stage III lung adenocarcinoma. The starting material was peripheral blood mononuclear cells, obtained before any cancer treatment. The rearrangement links TRBV18 to TRBJ2-1, with 13 bases fitting TRBD2. The CDR3 region has the DNA TGTGCCAGCTCACTGGGGACTAGCGGGGCGGGCAGGAATGAGCAGTTCTTC. As protein: CASSLGTSGAGRNEQFF.